The subject of this entry is one TCR beta chain. The sample belongs to a study of T cell changes during pregnancy in multiple sclerosis. Clones were read by immunoSEQ multiplex PCR, and TCRdb kept only the in-frame ones, dropping some. The sample carries under 55,000 clones, approximately 92% recorded once. The TCR was taken from a female donor with multiple sclerosis, enrolled in a pregnancy study. The material was CD4+ T cells from peripheral blood mononuclear cells, obtained in the third trimester of pregnancy.

CDR3: CASRATGWTQPQHF. In DNA form, the CDR3 reads TGTGCCAGCAGGGCGACAGGGTGGACTCAGCCCCAGCATTTT. V is TRBV6-5 and J is TRBJ1-5; 7 bases map to TRBD1. Trimming at V came to 6 bases and at J to 6 bases, leaving 8 bases not matched to a gene. CDR1 is MNHEY, CDR2 SVGAGI, per germline. The CDR3 extends over 14 amino acids.